This T cell receptor beta chain was profiled in a study of T cell responses to AZD1222 COVID-19 vaccine. TCRdb's table, derived via immunoSEQ multiplex PCR, lists solely in-frame clones and lacks some. The table has some 81,000 clones, just over 90% seen once. V shed 6 bases and J shed 7 bases, with 19 bases lying between them. The CDR3 covers 15 residues. Germline CDR1 and CDR2: SGHTA and FQGTGA. A single count supports this clone. The genes are TRBV7-3 and TRBJ2-1; maybe TRBD2 (6 bases). The origin of this receptor is an adult who received the AZD1222 COVID-19 vaccine. The sample consisted of peripheral blood, taken 28 days after the second AZD1222 dose. CDR3 residues: CASSSQGGVGNEQFF. Here the CDR3 DNA reads TGTGCCAGCAGTTCACAAGGCGGGGTCGGGAATGAGCAGTTCTTC.